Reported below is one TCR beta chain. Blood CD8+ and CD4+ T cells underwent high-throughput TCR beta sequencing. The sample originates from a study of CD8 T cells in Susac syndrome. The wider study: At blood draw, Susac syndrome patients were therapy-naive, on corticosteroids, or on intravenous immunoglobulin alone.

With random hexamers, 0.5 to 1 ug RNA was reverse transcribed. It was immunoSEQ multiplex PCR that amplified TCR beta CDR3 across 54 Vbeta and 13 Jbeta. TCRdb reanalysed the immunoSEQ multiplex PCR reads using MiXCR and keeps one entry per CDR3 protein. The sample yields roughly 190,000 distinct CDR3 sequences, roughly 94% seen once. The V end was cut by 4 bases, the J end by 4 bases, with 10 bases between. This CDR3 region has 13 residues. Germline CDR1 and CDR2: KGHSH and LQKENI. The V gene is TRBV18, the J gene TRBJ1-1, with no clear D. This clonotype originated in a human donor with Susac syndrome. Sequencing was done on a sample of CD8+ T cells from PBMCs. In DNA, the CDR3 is TGTGCCAGCTCACTCGACGGCGTCACTGAAGCTTTCTTT. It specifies CASSLDGVTEAFF.